This T cell receptor beta chain is from a study of shared clonotypes between healthy human individuals. Study at large: The plates for each donor numbered three CD4 naive, three CD4 memory, two CD8 naive and one CD8 memory.

Terminally differentiated effector memory CD45RA+ cells were left out of the naive CD8 fraction, which was CD45RO-negative and positively selected for CCR7. Measured with immunoSEQ multiplex PCR; TCRdb has only the in-frame clones, and not every one. This repertoire shows about 2.1 million clones, 93% found once; its top ten account for more than 1.5%. With V trimmed by 2 bases and J by 8 bases, 4 bases remained unmatched. This CDR3 has 14 residues. From germline, CDR1 is SGDLS and CDR2 YYNGEE. Input material: naive CD8+ T cells from PBMCs. The V call is TRBV9, the J call TRBJ2-1, with TRBD2 identical over 10 bases. The sequence derives from a man between 18 and 29 years old in good health. Some clones in this sample may be carry-over from other donors' samples. Written as DNA, the CDR3 is TGTGCCAGCAGCGTCAGTAGCGGGAGGTATGAGCAGTTCTTC. Protein sequence: CASSVSSGRYEQFF.